A selection of T cell receptor beta chains follows, all from one sample in a study of blood T cell repertoires in COVID-19. Using immunoSEQ multiplex PCR, the repertoire was profiled, and TCRdb retains in-frame clones only, with some absent. This table holds about 130,000 clones, around 83% found once. Sequencing used PBMCs or T cells enriched from blood (not recorded which). Receptor source: a man aged 25 to 40 who had recovered from COVID-19. CDR3s include the opening cysteine and the closing phenylalanine or tryptophan. The D gene is left open where the match is weak. Clone size is given for some rows only: seen once, a few or many times, or a class if the clone is expanded.

clone size	V gene	J gene	D gene	CDR3 DNA	CDR3 protein
few	TRBV6-1	TRBJ2-1	.	TGTGCCAGCAGTGCCCGTCCCGTCGGTACTTACAATGAGCAGTTCTTC	CASSARPVGTYNEQFF
.	TRBV27	TRBJ2-3	TRBD2	TGTGCCAGCAGTTCCCCCGGCGGGGGGGCCCCAGATACGCAGTATTTT	CASSSPGGGAPDTQYF
.	TRBV6-5	TRBJ1-1	.	TGTGCCAGCAGTTACTCGGACAGGAACACTGAAGCTTTCTTT	CASSYSDRNTEAFF
.	TRBV25-1	TRBJ1-2	TRBD1	TGTGCCAGCAGCCGAATGGGTGACAGGGGATCCGGCTACACCTTC	CASSRMGDRGSGYTF
.	TRBV2	TRBJ2-2	TRBD2	TGTGCCAGCAGTGAAATGGTGCTAGCGGGAAACACCGGGGAGCTGTTTTTT	CASSEMVLAGNTGELFF
.	TRBV2	TRBJ2-1	.	TGTGCCAGCAAGGGCCTAGCAGACTACAATGAGCAGTTCTTC	CASKGLADYNEQFF
.	TRBV7-2	TRBJ1-3	TRBD1	TGTGCCAGCAGCTTAGCGGGACAGGGTCATGGAAACACCATATATTTT	CASSLAGQGHGNTIYF
.	TRBV19	TRBJ2-2	TRBD1	TGTGCCAGTACCCAGATCTCGGGACAGGGACGCACCGGGGAGCTGTTTTTT	CASTQISGQGRTGELFF
.	TRBV5-4	TRBJ2-2	TRBD1	TGTGCCAGCAGCTTCACGGGACAGATCACCGGGGAGCTGTTTTTT	CASSFTGQITGELFF
.	TRBV5-6	TRBJ2-2	TRBD1	TGTGCCAGCAGCGGACAGGGGGGGACCGGGGAGCTGTTTTTT	CASSGQGGTGELFF
.	TRBV2	TRBJ2-1	.	TGTGCCAGCGCCCTAGGGCGGGCCAACAATGAGCAGTTCTTC	CASALGRANNEQFF
.	TRBV2	TRBJ1-2	.	TGTGCCGGAGGGGCCGACTATGGCTACACCTTC	CAGGADYGYTF
.	TRBV19	TRBJ1-1	.	TGTGCCAGTAGTACCGGACAGCACACTGAAGCTTTCTTT	CASSTGQHTEAFF
.	TRBV11-2	TRBJ2-5	.	TGTGCCAGCAGCTTAGATCAGGTTGCCCCGGAGACCCAGTACTTC	CASSLDQVAPETQYF
.	TRBV27	TRBJ1-5	TRBD1	TGTGCCAGCAGTTCAGGGGGTTTTCAGCCCCAGCATTTT	CASSSGGFQPQHF
.	TRBV30	TRBJ1-5	TRBD1	TGTGCCTGGGGCTACAGGGGCGGCAATCAGCCCCAGCATTTT	CAWGYRGGNQPQHF
.	TRBV5-1	TRBJ2-1	.	TGCGCCAGCAGCTTGACCTTGCGGGGCTCCTACAATGAGCAGTTCTTC	CASSLTLRGSYNEQFF
.	TRBV2	TRBJ2-1	TRBD2	TGTGCCAGCAGGTTGACTAGCGGCCTTGGGAATGAGCAGTTCTTC	CASRLTSGLGNEQFF
once	TRBV19	TRBJ1-5	.	TGTGCCAGTAGTGCCCCCCCCCGCGGGCCCCAGCATTTT	CASSAPPRGPQHF
.	TRBV2	TRBJ1-5	.	TGTGCCAGCAGGAAGGAGACAGCTAGCAATCAGCCCCAGCATTTT	CASRKETASNQPQHF
.	TRBV18	TRBJ1-2	.	TGTGCCAGCTCACCCCAGTCGACGGGAACCAACTATGGCTACACCTTC	CASSPQSTGTNYGYTF
.	TRBV2	TRBJ2-5	TRBD1	TGTGCCACCAGGGACAGGGAACAAGAGACCCAGTACTTC	CATRDREQETQYF
.	TRBV4-2	TRBJ1-1	.	TGTGCCAGCAGCCAAGATTCGGGGGTTTTCGCTGAAGCTTTCTTT	CASSQDSGVFAEAFF
.	TRBV11-1	TRBJ2-7	TRBD1	TGTGCCAGCAGCTTAGAAGTTGGGACAGTTTACGAGCAGTACTTC	CASSLEVGTVYEQYF
once	TRBV19	TRBJ1-1	TRBD1	TGTGCCAGTAGGAGGACAGGGAACACTGAAGCTTTCTTT	CASRRTGNTEAFF
few	TRBV6-6	TRBJ2-2	TRBD1	TGTGCCAGCAGTTCCACCGGGACAGTGAACACCGGGGAGCTGTTTTTT	CASSSTGTVNTGELFF
once	TRBV5-4	TRBJ1-2	TRBD1	TGTGCCAGCGAGGACAGGGGGCGCGGCTACACCTTC	CASEDRGRGYTF
few	TRBV5-1	TRBJ1-2	.	TGCGCCAGCAGCTTCGGACAATTGGATGGCTACACCTTC	CASSFGQLDGYTF
.	TRBV6-5	TRBJ1-3	TRBD1	TGTGCCAGCGCCCCGGGACAGGGGTTCAGCACCATATATTTT	CASAPGQGFSTIYF
.	TRBV5-6	TRBJ1-4	.	TGTGCCAGCAGCTTGACGGGTAATGAAAAACTGTTTTTT	CASSLTGNEKLFF
.	TRBV27	TRBJ1-1	TRBD1	TGTGCCAGCAGTTTTTCCGGGACAGCTGCCCGGAACACTGAAGCTTTCTTT	CASSFSGTAARNTEAFF
.	TRBV19	TRBJ2-1	TRBD1	TGTGCCAGTAGTAGGGACAGGGGGGAAAATGAGCAGTTCTTC	CASSRDRGENEQFF
.	TRBV2	TRBJ2-2	TRBD2	TGTGCCAGCAGTCCCCAGACTAGCGAGGCCGGGGAGCTGTTTTTT	CASSPQTSEAGELFF
once	TRBV15	TRBJ2-2	.	TGTGCCACCAGCAGAGATCCCGGGGGAGCGAACACCGGGGAGCTGTTTTTT	CATSRDPGGANTGELFF
.	TRBV2	TRBJ2-2	.	TGTGCCAGCAGTCCGGACAGAACGAACACCGGGGAGCTGTTTTTT	CASSPDRTNTGELFF
.	TRBV6-2/TRBV6-3	TRBJ2-3	TRBD2	TGTGCCAGCAGGCCTAAGGGACTAGCGGGAGCCGATACGCAGTATTTT	CASRPKGLAGADTQYF
.	TRBV7-9	TRBJ2-5	TRBD1	TGTGCCAGCAGCTTAAGGACAGGGGGGGAGACCCAGTACTTC	CASSLRTGGETQYF
once	TRBV7-8	TRBJ2-5	.	TGTGCCAGCAGCGAGCTTCTGGGGAGAGAGACCCAGTACTTC	CASSELLGRETQYF
.	TRBV10-1	TRBJ2-7	.	TGCGCCAGCAGTGAGGCGTTGGGCGGGACCTACGAGCAGTACTTC	CASSEALGGTYEQYF
.	TRBV5-5	TRBJ2-1	TRBD2	TGTGCCAGCAGCTTGGGGGGGTCTAGCGGCTACAATGAGCAGTTCTTC	CASSLGGSSGYNEQFF
.	TRBV29-1	TRBJ2-3	TRBD2	TGCAGCGTTAGTAGCGGGGGTCTTGGCACAGATACGCAGTATTTT	CSVSSGGLGTDTQYF
once	TRBV19	TRBJ1-5	.	TGTGCCAGTAGTACCAGTAGTATATCGGGGAGTTGGCAGCCCCAGCATTTT	CASSTSSISGSWQPQHF
.	TRBV6-1	TRBJ1-6	.	TGTGCCAGCAGTGATCAGGGATGGATTGTAAATTCACCCCTCCACTTT	CASSDQGWIVNSPLHF
.	TRBV10-3	TRBJ2-3	.	TGTGCCATCAGTGAGTCGACCGGGACAGATACGCAGTATTTT	CAISESTGTDTQYF
.	TRBV9	TRBJ2-2	.	TGTGCCAGCAGCGCCCTTGCGGCTAGTCTCGGGGAGCTGTTTTTT	CASSALAASLGELFF
.	TRBV5-6	TRBJ1-5	TRBD1	TGTGCCAGCAGCGAGGGACAGGGTAAGAGCAATCAGCCCCAGCATTTT	CASSEGQGKSNQPQHF
.	TRBV25-1	TRBJ2-6	.	TGTGCCAGCCAGGGCAATGGAATGGGGGCCAACGTCCTGACTTTC	CASQGNGMGANVLTF
.	TRBV7-2	TRBJ2-7	.	TGTGCCAGCAGCTTATCAGCGACCTACGAGCAGTACTTC	CASSLSATYEQYF
.	TRBV2	TRBJ2-1	TRBD2	TGTGCCAGCAGCGCAGAGACTAGCGGGTTTAACAATGAGCAGTTCTTC	CASSAETSGFNNEQFF
.	TRBV6-5	TRBJ1-4	TRBD1	TGTGCCAGCAGTCGTTCAGGGGGTTTGGGTGAAAAACTGTTTTTT	CASSRSGGLGEKLFF
.	TRBV7-9	TRBJ1-4	.	TGTGCCAGCAGCTACCCCCTGACAGGAACTAATGAAAAACTGTTTTTT	CASSYPLTGTNEKLFF
.	TRBV19	TRBJ2-1	TRBD1	TGTGCCAGTAGTAACCGACAGGGTTACAATGAGCAGTTCTTC	CASSNRQGYNEQFF